The rows below give T cell receptor beta chains drawn from one sample of a study of OX40 agonist ivuxolimab in advanced cancers. The protocol was immunoSEQ multiplex PCR, while the TCRdb copy is restricted to in-frame clones and leaves out a portion. This sample yields 50,000 or so clones, of which 84% are seen a single time; 4.6% belongs to the top ten. This sample comprised CD4+ or CD8+ T cells sorted from blood, obtained in a trial of the OX40 agonist ivuxolimab. Receptors originate from an adult with an advanced solid tumor such as melanoma, head and neck, liver or kidney cancer. The CDR3 runs from the conserved cysteine through the conserved F or W. A D gene is named only where the DNA matches it firmly. For some rows the clone size is stated as once, few or many, or as a class when expanded; others skip it.

TRBJ2-2 TRBD2 NA TRBV2 CASRVTGTKPVGELFF TGTGCCAGCAGGGTAACCGGGACTAAACCGGTCGGGGAGCTGTTTTTT
TRBJ2-7 TRBD1 NA TRBV6-6 CASSRTGAYEQYF TGTGCCAGCAGCCGGACAGGAGCCTACGAGCAGTACTTC
TRBJ1-1 TRBD1 NA TRBV5-6 CATTYRDRVYTEAFF TGTGCCACCACTTACCGGGACAGGGTATACACTGAAGCTTTCTTT
TRBJ2-1 TRBD2 NA TRBV6-1 CASMSSGGESEQFF TGTGCCAGCATGAGTAGCGGGGGGGAAAGTGAGCAGTTCTTC
TRBJ2-2 TRBD1 NA TRBV28 CATNLGDRARFFNTGELFF TGTGCCACCAATCTCGGGGACAGGGCCCGATTCTTCAACACCGGGGAGCTGTTTTTT
TRBJ2-1 TRBD2 NA TRBV2 CASRWEITAGNEQFF TGTGCCAGCAGGTGGGAGATCACAGCGGGGAATGAGCAGTTCTTC
TRBJ1-5 NA NA TRBV19 CASSGVRSNQPQHF TGTGCCAGTAGTGGGGTCAGGAGCAATCAGCCCCAGCATTTT
TRBJ1-6 NA NA TRBV5-4 CASSLPTSGGVSPLHF TGCGCCAGCAGCCTACCCACGTCGGGGGGAGTGTCACCCCTCCACTTT
TRBJ2-1 TRBD2 NA TRBV5-6 CASSLWLAGGLNEQFF TGTGCCAGCAGCTTGTGGCTAGCGGGAGGGTTGAATGAGCAGTTCTTC
TRBJ2-2 TRBD2 NA TRBV27 CASRPGLAGENTGELFF TGTGCCAGCAGGCCCGGACTAGCGGGAGAGAACACCGGGGAGCTGTTTTTT
TRBJ2-7 NA NA TRBV11-2 CASSLTVNPYEQYF TGTGCCAGCAGCCTTACAGTGAATCCCTACGAGCAGTACTTC
TRBJ1-2 NA NA TRBV10-1 CASSVAPNYGYTF TGCGCCAGCAGTGTAGCACCGAACTATGGCTACACCTTC
TRBJ2-3 TRBD2 few TRBV10-1 CASSSGSPQNTQYF TGCGCCAGCAGTAGCGGGAGCCCGCAAAATACGCAGTATTTT
TRBJ2-5 TRBD1 NA TRBV7-9 CASSFGQGAEEQYF TGTGCCAGCAGCTTCGGACAGGGGGCAGAAGAGCAGTACTTC
TRBJ2-7 TRBD2 NA TRBV5-5 CASSLASRGVYEQYF TGTGCCAGCAGCTTGGCCTCGCGGGGGGTCTACGAGCAGTACTTC
TRBJ2-1 TRBD2 NA TRBV14 CASSQLGGGEQFF TGTGCCAGCAGCCAATTGGGCGGGGGTGAGCAGTTCTTC
TRBJ1-1 NA NA TRBV5-6 CASSLAPAGGRTEAFF TGTGCCAGCAGCTTGGCCCCGGCTGGGGGGCGGACTGAAGCTTTCTTT
TRBJ1-2 NA NA TRBV15 CATSRDSRDGYTF TGTGCCACCAGCAGAGATTCAAGGGATGGCTACACCTTC
TRBJ1-6 NA NA TRBV9 CASSVQDTHSYNSPLHF TGTGCCAGCAGCGTACAGGACACCCACTCCTATAATTCACCCCTCCACTTT
TRBJ1-4 TRBD1 NA TRBV18 CASSADRAREKLFF TGTGCCAGCTCAGCAGACAGGGCTCGCGAAAAACTGTTTTTT
TRBJ2-7 NA NA TRBV28 CASRRAYEQYF TGTGCCAGCCGACGAGCCTACGAGCAGTACTTC
TRBJ2-5 NA NA TRBV19 CASSPRVYQETQYF TGTGCTAGTAGTCCTAGGGTATACCAAGAGACCCAGTACTTC
TRBJ1-1 TRBD1 NA TRBV28 CASSHSTGIGGAFF TGTGCCAGCAGTCATTCGACAGGGATTGGAGGAGCTTTCTTT
TRBJ2-3 TRBD1 NA TRBV5-4 CASSLTGATDTQYF TGTGCCAGCAGCTTGACAGGGGCCACAGATACGCAGTATTTT
TRBJ2-7 NA NA TRBV28 CASTPVNSRGYEQYF TGTGCCAGCACCCCGGTGAACAGCAGGGGTTACGAGCAGTACTTC
TRBJ1-1 NA few TRBV29-1 CSVEGISGNTEAFF TGCAGCGTTGAAGGGATATCAGGGAACACTGAAGCTTTCTTT
TRBJ2-5 NA NA TRBV2 CASSTLTIRGTQYF TGTGCCAGCAGTACCCTTACGATTAGGGGGACCCAGTACTTC
TRBJ2-5 TRBD1 NA TRBV9 CASSVGTGAQETQYF TGTGCCAGCAGCGTCGGGACAGGGGCGCAAGAGACCCAGTACTTC
TRBJ2-1 NA NA TRBV9 CASSVAGNEQFF TGTGCCAGCAGCGTCGCAGGCAATGAGCAGTTCTTC
TRBJ1-5 NA NA TRBV19 CASMGYAQPQHF TGTGCCAGTATGGGGTACGCTCAGCCCCAGCATTTT
TRBJ2-7 TRBD1 once TRBV18 CASSPQGARGTYEQYF TGTGCCAGCTCCCCACAGGGGGCGCGAGGTACCTACGAGCAGTACTTC
TRBJ2-7 NA NA TRBV6-6 CASSGGLRRSEQYF TGTGCCAGCAGCGGGGGACTGCGGAGGTCCGAGCAGTACTTC
TRBJ2-1 NA NA TRBV5-6 CASRPYTIQGNEQFF TGTGCCAGCAGACCGTACACAATTCAGGGGAATGAGCAGTTCTTC
TRBJ2-2 NA medium-sized TRBV7-8 CASSLDIGELFF TGTGCCAGCAGCTTAGACATCGGGGAGCTGTTTTTT
TRBJ2-1 TRBD2 NA TRBV2 CASKPAGGRWNEQFF TGTGCCAGCAAACCAGCGGGGGGGCGGTGGAATGAGCAGTTCTTC
TRBJ1-2 TRBD1 once TRBV5-1 CASSLAGQGELGYTF TGCGCCAGCAGCTTGGCCGGACAGGGGGAGCTCGGCTACACCTTC
TRBJ2-2 TRBD1 NA TRBV19 CATRGLNTGELFF TGTGCCACCAGGGGGTTGAACACCGGGGAGCTGTTTTTT
TRBJ2-3 NA NA TRBV7-9 CASAPSTDTQYF TGTGCCAGCGCCCCTAGCACAGATACGCAGTATTTT
TRBJ1-4 TRBD1 NA TRBV2 CASSPSQGAGEKLFF TGTGCCAGCAGCCCTTCACAGGGGGCAGGTGAAAAACTGTTTTTT
TRBJ1-1 NA NA TRBV6-1 CASSSQANTEAFF TGTGCCAGCAGTTCACAGGCAAACACTGAAGCTTTCTTT
TRBJ2-5 TRBD1 NA TRBV11-1 CASTFGVTGGGQETQYF TGTGCCAGCACCTTTGGTGTAACAGGGGGCGGCCAAGAGACCCAGTACTTC
TRBJ1-3 NA NA TRBV7-8 CASSLDPGFPGNTIYF TGTGCCAGCAGCTTAGACCCAGGGTTTCCTGGAAACACCATATATTTT
TRBJ1-4 TRBD1 NA TRBV6-5 CASSFGQGKEKLFF TGTGCCAGCAGTTTCGGACAGGGGAAAGAAAAACTGTTTTTT
TRBJ2-7 TRBD1 few TRBV7-9 CASSSVRDRHYEQYF TGTGCCAGCAGCTCAGTACGGGACAGACACTACGAGCAGTACTTC
TRBJ2-2 NA NA TRBV7-3 CASRLQASTGELFF TGTGCCAGCAGGTTACAAGCGAGCACCGGGGAGCTGTTTTTT
TRBJ2-1 TRBD2 NA TRBV7-3 CASSPQTSGGPVNEQFF TGTGCCAGCAGCCCTCAGACTAGCGGGGGGCCGGTGAATGAGCAGTTCTTC
TRBJ2-7 TRBD1 NA TRBV7-9 CASSFPSGTGDLLEQYF TGTGCCAGCAGCTTCCCATCCGGGACAGGGGACCTCTTAGAGCAGTACTTC
TRBJ2-3 NA NA TRBV5-8 CASSLPAADTQYF TGTGCCAGCAGCTTGCCGGCCGCAGATACGCAGTATTTT
TRBJ1-1 NA once TRBV25-1 CASSDETLNAEAFF TGTGCCAGCAGTGACGAGACTCTTAACGCTGAAGCTTTCTTT